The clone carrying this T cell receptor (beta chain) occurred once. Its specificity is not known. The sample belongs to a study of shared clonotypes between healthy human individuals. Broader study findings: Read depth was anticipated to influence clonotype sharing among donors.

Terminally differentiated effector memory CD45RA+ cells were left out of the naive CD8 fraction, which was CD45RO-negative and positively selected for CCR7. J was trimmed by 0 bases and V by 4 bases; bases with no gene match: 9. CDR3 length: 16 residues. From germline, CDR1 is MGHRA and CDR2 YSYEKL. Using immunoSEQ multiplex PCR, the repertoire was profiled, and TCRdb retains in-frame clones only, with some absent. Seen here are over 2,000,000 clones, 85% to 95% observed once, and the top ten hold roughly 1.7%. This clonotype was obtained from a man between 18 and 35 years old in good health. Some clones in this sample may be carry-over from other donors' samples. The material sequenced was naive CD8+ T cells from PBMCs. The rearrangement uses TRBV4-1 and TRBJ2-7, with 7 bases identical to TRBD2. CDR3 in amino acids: CASSPPSAGNSYEQYF. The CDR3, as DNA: TGCGCCAGCAGCCCCCCTTCAGCGGGGAACTCCTACGAGCAGTACTTC.